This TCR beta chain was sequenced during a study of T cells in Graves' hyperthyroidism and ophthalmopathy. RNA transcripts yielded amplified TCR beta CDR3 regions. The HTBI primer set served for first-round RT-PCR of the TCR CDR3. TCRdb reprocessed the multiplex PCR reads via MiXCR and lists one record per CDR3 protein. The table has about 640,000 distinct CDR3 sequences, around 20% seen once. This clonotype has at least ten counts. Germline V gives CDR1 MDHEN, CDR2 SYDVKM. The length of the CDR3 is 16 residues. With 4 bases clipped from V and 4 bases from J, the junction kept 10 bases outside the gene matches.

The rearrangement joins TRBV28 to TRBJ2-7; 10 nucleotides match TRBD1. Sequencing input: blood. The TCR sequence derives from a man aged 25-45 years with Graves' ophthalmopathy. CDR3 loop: CASSSPGTGARYEQYF. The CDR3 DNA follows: TGTGCCAGCAGTTCCCCCGGGACAGGGGCGAGGTACGAGCAGTACTTC.